The next 5 T cell receptor beta chains were all read from a single sample in a study of T cell repertoires in cytomegalovirus infection. One entry per CDR3 protein, called by TCRdb with MiXCR from the reads. The sample shows 740,000 or so distinct CDR3 sequences, roughly 35% of them seen only once. The sequencing sample was made of PBMCs. The receptors originated from a human donor in good health (CMV status not recorded). Some clones in this sample may be carry-over from other donors' samples.

A few counts support this clonotype. The chain uses TRBV7-9 and TRBJ2-7, with D unresolved. Germline assignment: CDR1 SEHNR and CDR2 FQNEAQ (reference sequence). The CDR3 sequence is 16 residues long. V was clipped by 5 bases and J by 0 bases, with 17 bases between them. The CDR3 is CASSPNLDSYSYEQYF. CDR3 bases: TGTGCCAGCAGCCCGAACCTCGACTCTTACTCCTACGAGCAGTACTTC.

The J gene is TRBJ2-2, the V gene TRBV29-1, with D unresolved. CDR1 SQVTM and CDR2 ANQGSEA come from the germline V gene. The CDR3 spans 14 residues. V was cut by 3 bases and J by 0 bases, with 8 bases left in between. In DNA form, the CDR3 reads TGCAGCGTTGAGGGCCGCTCGAACACCGGGGAGCTGTTTTTT. Translated, it gives CSVEGRSNTGELFF.

V gene TRBV5-4 combines with J gene TRBJ1-1, with 7 positions matching TRBD1. Germline CDR1 reads SGHNT; CDR2 reads YYREEE (reference sequence). Trimming cost V 0 bases and J 5 bases; bases outside gene matches: 10. This CDR3 has 16 residues. CDR3: CASSLATTGEGTEAFF. The CDR3 DNA sequence: TGTGCCAGCAGCTTGGCGACCACAGGGGAGGGGACTGAAGCTTTCTTT.

This clonotype occurred many times. The chain employs TRBV7-2 and TRBJ2-3, with a weak D call TRBD2 (6 bases). The germline V gene encodes CDR1 SGHTA and CDR2 FQGNSA. The CDR3 is 15 residues long. Trimming removed 3 bases from V and 0 bases from J, with 10 bases in between. The CDR3 reads CASSLTSTSTDTQYF. DNA for the CDR3: TGTGCCAGCAGCTTGACTAGTACTAGCACAGATACGCAGTATTTT.

The chain is built from TRBV2 and TRBJ2-5; TRBD2 aligns across 14 bases. The CDR3 loop spans 17 amino acids. J gave up 3 bases and V 0 bases, and 3 bases lay outside the gene matches. CDR1 and CDR2 from the germline V gene are SNHLY and FYNNEI. The CDR3 coding sequence is TGTGCCAGCAGTGAAGCGGGACTAGCGGGGGCCAAAGAGACCCAGTACTTC. Amino acids: CASSEAGLAGAKETQYF.